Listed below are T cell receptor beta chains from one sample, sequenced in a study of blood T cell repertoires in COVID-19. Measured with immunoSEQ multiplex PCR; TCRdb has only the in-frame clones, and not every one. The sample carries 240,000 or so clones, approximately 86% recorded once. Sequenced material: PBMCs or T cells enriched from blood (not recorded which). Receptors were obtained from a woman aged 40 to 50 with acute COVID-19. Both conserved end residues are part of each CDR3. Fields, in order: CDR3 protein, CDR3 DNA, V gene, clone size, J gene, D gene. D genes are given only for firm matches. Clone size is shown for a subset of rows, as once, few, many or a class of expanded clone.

cdr3_aa: CASSDLSRGLIDTEAFF
cdr3_nt: TGTGCCAGCAGTGACCTGTCCAGGGGGCTCATTGACACTGAAGCTTTCTTT
v_call: TRBV25-1
clone_size: once
j_call: TRBJ1-1
d_call: TRBD1

cdr3_aa: CASSPTGSNYGYTF
cdr3_nt: TGTGCCAGCTCACCAACGGGGAGTAACTATGGCTACACCTTC
v_call: TRBV18
clone_size: NA
j_call: TRBJ1-2
d_call: NA

cdr3_aa: CASSEGAIHEQYF
cdr3_nt: TGTGCCAGCAGTGAAGGGGCCATACACGAGCAGTACTTC
v_call: TRBV2
clone_size: NA
j_call: TRBJ2-7
d_call: NA

cdr3_aa: CASSIEGEQETQYF
cdr3_nt: TGTGCCAGTAGTATTGAGGGAGAACAAGAGACCCAGTACTTC
v_call: TRBV19
clone_size: NA
j_call: TRBJ2-5
d_call: NA

cdr3_aa: CASGSREAGELFF
cdr3_nt: TGTGCTAGTGGTTCGCGTGAGGCCGGGGAGCTGTTTTTT
v_call: TRBV12-5
clone_size: NA
j_call: TRBJ2-2
d_call: NA

cdr3_aa: CASSPRLASGYNEQFF
cdr3_nt: TGTGCCAGCAGCCCGAGACTAGCGAGTGGTTACAATGAGCAGTTCTTC
v_call: TRBV3-1/TRBV3-2
clone_size: NA
j_call: TRBJ2-1
d_call: TRBD2

cdr3_aa: CASSPLGTRGPYEQYF
cdr3_nt: TGTGCCAGCTCACCACTTGGGACTAGAGGCCCCTACGAGCAGTACTTC
v_call: TRBV18
clone_size: NA
j_call: TRBJ2-7
d_call: TRBD2

cdr3_aa: CASTQGLAGGWETQYF
cdr3_nt: TGTGCCAGCACCCAAGGACTAGCGGGAGGGTGGGAGACCCAGTACTTC
v_call: TRBV2
clone_size: NA
j_call: TRBJ2-5
d_call: TRBD2

cdr3_aa: CASRGQGNQPQHF
cdr3_nt: TGTGCCAGCAGGGGACAGGGGAATCAGCCCCAGCATTTT
v_call: TRBV12-3/TRBV12-4
clone_size: once
j_call: TRBJ1-5
d_call: TRBD1

cdr3_aa: CASSTDTEAFF
cdr3_nt: TGTGCCAGCAGTACTGACACTGAAGCTTTCTTT
v_call: TRBV27
clone_size: NA
j_call: TRBJ1-1
d_call: NA

cdr3_aa: CSVAGLAGSYEQYF
cdr3_nt: TGCAGCGTTGCCGGGCTAGCGGGCTCCTACGAGCAGTACTTC
v_call: TRBV29-1
clone_size: NA
j_call: TRBJ2-7
d_call: TRBD2

cdr3_aa: CASSFSLETQYF
cdr3_nt: TGTGCCAGCAGCTTTAGCCTGGAGACCCAGTACTTC
v_call: TRBV7-9
clone_size: NA
j_call: TRBJ2-5
d_call: NA

cdr3_aa: CASSKLAESSYEQYF
cdr3_nt: TGTGCCAGTAGTAAACTAGCGGAGAGCTCCTACGAGCAGTACTTC
v_call: TRBV19
clone_size: NA
j_call: TRBJ2-7
d_call: TRBD2

cdr3_aa: CASSIAGGSNEQFF
cdr3_nt: TGTGCCAGTAGTATAGCGGGAGGTTCCAATGAGCAGTTCTTC
v_call: TRBV19
clone_size: NA
j_call: TRBJ2-1
d_call: TRBD2

cdr3_aa: CASSFSPKRGSGELFF
cdr3_nt: TGTGCCAGCAGCTTCAGCCCGAAGAGGGGGTCCGGGGAGCTGTTTTTT
v_call: TRBV11-1
clone_size: NA
j_call: TRBJ2-2
d_call: NA

cdr3_aa: CATSDSGTGTFGTQYF
cdr3_nt: TGTGCCACCAGTGACTCCGGGACAGGGACGTTCGGGACCCAGTACTTC
v_call: TRBV24-1
clone_size: NA
j_call: TRBJ2-5
d_call: TRBD1

cdr3_aa: CASSQQTSHLVNTQYF
cdr3_nt: TGTGCCAGCAGCCAGCAGACTAGTCATTTGGTAAATACGCAGTATTTT
v_call: TRBV14
clone_size: NA
j_call: TRBJ2-3
d_call: NA

cdr3_aa: CASSSDMASTEAFF
cdr3_nt: TGTGCCAGCAGTTCCGACATGGCGAGTACTGAAGCTTTCTTT
v_call: TRBV27
clone_size: NA
j_call: TRBJ1-1
d_call: NA

cdr3_aa: CASSYYGSNQPQHF
cdr3_nt: TGTGCCAGCAGTTACTACGGGAGCAATCAGCCCCAGCATTTT
v_call: TRBV6-2/TRBV6-3
clone_size: NA
j_call: TRBJ1-5
d_call: NA

cdr3_aa: CASTTGGDSNQPQHF
cdr3_nt: TGTGCCAGCACCACAGGGGGAGATAGCAATCAGCCCCAGCATTTT
v_call: TRBV2
clone_size: NA
j_call: TRBJ1-5
d_call: TRBD1

cdr3_aa: CASSSRTGSQPQHF
cdr3_nt: TGTGCCAGCAGTTCAAGGACAGGGAGCCAGCCCCAGCATTTT
v_call: TRBV6-5
clone_size: NA
j_call: TRBJ1-5
d_call: TRBD1

cdr3_aa: CASSSGVGDRAGYTF
cdr3_nt: TGCGCCAGCAGCTCGGGGGTTGGGGACAGGGCTGGCTACACCTTC
v_call: TRBV5-1
clone_size: NA
j_call: TRBJ1-2
d_call: TRBD1

cdr3_aa: CASSIGTGREAFF
cdr3_nt: TGTGCCAGTAGTATTGGGACAGGGCGTGAAGCTTTCTTT
v_call: TRBV19
clone_size: NA
j_call: TRBJ1-1
d_call: TRBD1

cdr3_aa: CSVGQGGYNEQFF
cdr3_nt: TGCAGCGTTGGACAGGGGGGATACAATGAGCAGTTCTTC
v_call: TRBV29-1
clone_size: NA
j_call: TRBJ2-1
d_call: TRBD1

cdr3_aa: CASSDSGQKNTEAFF
cdr3_nt: TGTGCCAGCAGTGACTCAGGACAGAAGAACACTGAAGCTTTCTTT
v_call: TRBV6-5
clone_size: NA
j_call: TRBJ1-1
d_call: NA

cdr3_aa: CAWSPGQGSTDTQYF
cdr3_nt: TGTGCCTGGAGCCCGGGACAGGGGAGCACAGATACGCAGTATTTT
v_call: TRBV30
clone_size: NA
j_call: TRBJ2-3
d_call: TRBD1

cdr3_aa: CASSSGGGGQETQYF
cdr3_nt: TGCGCCAGCAGCTCCGGGGGGGGAGGTCAAGAGACCCAGTACTTC
v_call: TRBV5-1
clone_size: NA
j_call: TRBJ2-5
d_call: TRBD2

cdr3_aa: CASSGTGNQPQHF
cdr3_nt: TGTGCCAGCAGTGGGACAGGGAATCAGCCCCAGCATTTT
v_call: TRBV2
clone_size: NA
j_call: TRBJ1-5
d_call: TRBD1

cdr3_aa: CASSFESLTSGRTNTGELFF
cdr3_nt: TGTGCCAGCAGTTTTGAATCCTTGACTAGCGGGAGGACGAACACCGGGGAGCTGTTTTTT
v_call: TRBV28
clone_size: few
j_call: TRBJ2-2
d_call: TRBD2

cdr3_aa: CASRRTGGYEQYF
cdr3_nt: TGTGCCAGCAGGAGAACAGGGGGCTACGAGCAGTACTTC
v_call: TRBV4-2
clone_size: once
j_call: TRBJ2-7
d_call: TRBD1

cdr3_aa: CASSIDRTPGKKQFF
cdr3_nt: TGTGCCAGTAGTATAGATCGGACCCCAGGGAAAAAGCAGTTCTTC
v_call: TRBV19
clone_size: NA
j_call: TRBJ2-1
d_call: NA

cdr3_aa: CASSQDIGTRIYNEQFF
cdr3_nt: TGCGCCAGCAGCCAAGATATCGGGACTAGGATATACAATGAGCAGTTCTTC
v_call: TRBV4-1
clone_size: NA
j_call: TRBJ2-1
d_call: TRBD2

cdr3_aa: CASSPGVAGGTGELFF
cdr3_nt: TGTGCCAGCAGCCCAGGGGTCGCGGGCGGCACCGGGGAGCTGTTTTTT
v_call: TRBV7-9
clone_size: NA
j_call: TRBJ2-2
d_call: NA

cdr3_aa: CASSLGTSSFF
cdr3_nt: TGTGCCAGCAGTTTAGGGACTTCCTCGTTCTTC
v_call: TRBV27
clone_size: NA
j_call: TRBJ2-1
d_call: NA

cdr3_aa: CSASLASGGSYNEQFF
cdr3_nt: TGCAGTGCTAGTCTTGCTAGCGGGGGGTCCTACAATGAGCAGTTCTTC
v_call: TRBV20-1
clone_size: NA
j_call: TRBJ2-1
d_call: TRBD2

cdr3_aa: CATSSHRVGEQFF
cdr3_nt: TGTGCCACCAGCAGTCACAGGGTGGGTGAGCAGTTCTTC
v_call: TRBV15
clone_size: NA
j_call: TRBJ2-1
d_call: NA

cdr3_aa: CAISESQSTNEKLFF
cdr3_nt: TGTGCCATCAGTGAGTCGCAGTCAACTAATGAAAAACTGTTTTTT
v_call: TRBV10-3
clone_size: NA
j_call: TRBJ1-4
d_call: NA

cdr3_aa: CASSDVRVGNEQFF
cdr3_nt: TGTGCCAGCAGTGATGTGAGGGTGGGCAATGAGCAGTTCTTC
v_call: TRBV2
clone_size: NA
j_call: TRBJ2-1
d_call: NA

cdr3_aa: CASSLGQAVGYTF
cdr3_nt: TGTGCCAGCAGCCTCGGACAGGCCGTGGGCTACACCTTC
v_call: TRBV9
clone_size: NA
j_call: TRBJ1-2
d_call: TRBD1

cdr3_aa: CAISEGGSSGNTIYF
cdr3_nt: TGTGCCATCAGTGAGGGGGGGAGCTCTGGAAACACCATATATTTT
v_call: TRBV10-3
clone_size: NA
j_call: TRBJ1-3
d_call: NA

cdr3_aa: CASSPFTLGQGNTEAFF
cdr3_nt: TGTGCCAGCTCACCCTTTACTCTTGGACAGGGGAACACTGAAGCTTTCTTT
v_call: TRBV18
clone_size: NA
j_call: TRBJ1-1
d_call: TRBD1